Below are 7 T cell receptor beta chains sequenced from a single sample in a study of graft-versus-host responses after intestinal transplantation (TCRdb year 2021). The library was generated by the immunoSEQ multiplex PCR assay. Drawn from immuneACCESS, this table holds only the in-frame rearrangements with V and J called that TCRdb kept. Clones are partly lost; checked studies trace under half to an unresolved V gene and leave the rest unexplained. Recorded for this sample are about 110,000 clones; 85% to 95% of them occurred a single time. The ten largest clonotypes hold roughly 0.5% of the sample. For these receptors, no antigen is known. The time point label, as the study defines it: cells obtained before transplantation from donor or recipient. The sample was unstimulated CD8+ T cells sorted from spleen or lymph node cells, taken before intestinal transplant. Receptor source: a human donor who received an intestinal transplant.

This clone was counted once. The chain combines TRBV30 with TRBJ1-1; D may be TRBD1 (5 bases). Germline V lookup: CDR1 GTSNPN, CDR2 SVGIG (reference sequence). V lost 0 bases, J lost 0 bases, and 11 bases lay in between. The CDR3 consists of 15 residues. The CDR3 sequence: CAWSVGVGVNTEAFF. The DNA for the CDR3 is TGTGCCTGGAGTGTGGGGGTCGGAGTGAACACTGAAGCTTTCTTT.

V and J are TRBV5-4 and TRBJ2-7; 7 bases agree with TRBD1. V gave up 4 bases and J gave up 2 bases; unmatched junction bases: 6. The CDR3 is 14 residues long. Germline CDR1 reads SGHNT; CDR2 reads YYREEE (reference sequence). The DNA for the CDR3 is TGTGCCAGCAGCCCAAGGGACAGCACCTACGAGCAGTACTTC. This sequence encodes CASSPRDSTYEQYF.

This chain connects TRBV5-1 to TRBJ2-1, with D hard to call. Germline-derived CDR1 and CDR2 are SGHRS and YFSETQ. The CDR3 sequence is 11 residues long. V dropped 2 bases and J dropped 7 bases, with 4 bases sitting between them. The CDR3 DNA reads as TGCGCCAGCAGCTTTATGAATGAGCAGTTCTTC. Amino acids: CASSFMNEQFF.

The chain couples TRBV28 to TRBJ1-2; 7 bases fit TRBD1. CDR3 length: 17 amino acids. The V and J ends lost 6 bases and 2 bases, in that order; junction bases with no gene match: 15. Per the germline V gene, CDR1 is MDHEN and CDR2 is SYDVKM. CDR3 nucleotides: TGTGCCAGCAGCCCCGTGGTATGGGACAGAGAAAACTATGGCTACACCTTC. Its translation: CASSPVVWDRENYGYTF.

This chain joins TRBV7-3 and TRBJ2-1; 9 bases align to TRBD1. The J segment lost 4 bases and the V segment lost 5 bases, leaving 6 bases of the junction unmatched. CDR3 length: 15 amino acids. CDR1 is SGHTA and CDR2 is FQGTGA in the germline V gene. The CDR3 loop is CASSDGQGIYNEQFF. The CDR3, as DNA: TGTGCCAGCAGCGACGGACAGGGGATATACAATGAGCAGTTCTTC. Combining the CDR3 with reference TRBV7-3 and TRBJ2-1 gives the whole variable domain GAGVSQTPSNKVTEKGKYVELRCDPISGHTALYWYRQSLGQGPEFLIYFQGTGAADDSGLPNDRFFAVRPEGSVSTLKIQRTERGDSAVYLCASSDGQGIYNEQFFGPGTRLTVL.

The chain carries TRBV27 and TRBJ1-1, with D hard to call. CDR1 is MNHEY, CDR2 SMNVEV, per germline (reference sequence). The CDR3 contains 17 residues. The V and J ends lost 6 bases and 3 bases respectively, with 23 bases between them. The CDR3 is CASSPMPLFDGYTEAFF. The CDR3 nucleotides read TGTGCCAGCAGCCCAATGCCCTTATTCGACGGGTACACTGAAGCTTTCTTT.

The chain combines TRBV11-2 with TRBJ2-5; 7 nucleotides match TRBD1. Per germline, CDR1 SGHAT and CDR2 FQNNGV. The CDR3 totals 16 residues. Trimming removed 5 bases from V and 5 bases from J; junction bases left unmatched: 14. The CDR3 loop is CASSPIWDSLSETQYF. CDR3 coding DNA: TGTGCCAGCAGCCCTATTTGGGACAGTCTCTCGGAGACCCAGTACTTC.